The rows below give T cell receptor beta chains drawn from one sample of a study of shared clonotypes between healthy human individuals. Using immunoSEQ multiplex PCR, the repertoire was profiled, and TCRdb retains in-frame clones only, with some absent. The sample records around 2.5 million clones, 80% to 95% being singletons. The source material was naive CD4+ T cells from PBMCs. The receptors stem from a young man in good health. Some clones in this sample may be carry-over from other donors' samples. CDR3s include the opening cysteine and the closing phenylalanine or tryptophan. A D gene is named only where the DNA matches it firmly. For some rows the clone size is stated as once, few or many, or as a class when expanded; others skip it.

clone_size j_call d_call v_call cdr3_nt cdr3_aa
once TRBJ2-7 TRBD2 TRBV28 TGTGCCAGCAGTTTCCCTAGCGGGAGTTACGAGCAGTACTTC CASSFPSGSYEQYF
- TRBJ2-7 - TRBV28 TGTGCCAGCAGTCGCGGGGACGGAGGACTTTACGAGCAGTACTTC CASSRGDGGLYEQYF
- TRBJ2-1 TRBD2 TRBV9 TGTGCCAGCAGCGCGACTAGCGGGATGATAGTCTCGCAGTTCTTC CASSATSGMIVSQFF
- TRBJ1-4 - TRBV6-6 TGTGCCAGCAGTTACGGGCGGTCGAACGAAAAACTGTTTTTT CASSYGRSNEKLFF
- TRBJ2-6 - TRBV14 TGTGCCAGCAGCCAAAGGCACGCTGGGGCCAACGTCCTGACTTTC CASSQRHAGANVLTF
- TRBJ2-1 - TRBV18 TGTGCCAGCTCCCAGGGGCGAACCTACAATGAGCAGTTCTTC CASSQGRTYNEQFF
- TRBJ2-7 - TRBV7-2 TGTGCCAGCGGCGGGTGGGGCTACGAGCAGTACTTC CASGGWGYEQYF
few TRBJ1-4 - TRBV28 TGTGCCAGCAGTTTAGTTGGGGGGCGGTCTAATGAAAAACTGTTTTTT CASSLVGGRSNEKLFF
- TRBJ1-2 - TRBV18 TGTGCCAGCTCACCCGTTGTACAGCCAGCCGACTATGGCTACACCTTC CASSPVVQPADYGYTF
- TRBJ1-5 - TRBV28 TGTGCCGCCCGAAATAGGTCACGTCAGCCCCAGCATTTT CAARNRSRQPQHF
- TRBJ2-7 - TRBV5-1 TGCGCCAGCAGCGGTGGGAGCTTCCACGAGCAGTACTTC CASSGGSFHEQYF
- TRBJ2-1 - TRBV10-1 TGCGCCAGCAGTGAGTCGGGCCTAGAGCAGTTCTTC CASSESGLEQFF
- TRBJ2-2 TRBD1 TRBV28 TGTGCCAGCAGGTCCGACAGGGCTACCGGGGAGCTGTTTTTT CASRSDRATGELFF
- TRBJ1-5 - TRBV7-2 TGTGCCAGCAGTCTTAAGGGTAAGGGCCAGCCCCAGCATTTT CASSLKGKGQPQHF
- TRBJ1-1 TRBD1 TRBV5-1 TGCGCCAGCAGCTCTCCGGGGCGACAGGGGGGTACTGAAGCTTTCTTT CASSSPGRQGGTEAFF
- TRBJ2-1 TRBD1 TRBV7-9 TGTGCCAGCAGCGCGTGGGACAGGGGGCCTGAGCAGTTCTTC CASSAWDRGPEQFF
once TRBJ2-5 TRBD2 TRBV30 TGTGCCTGGACGGGGCGGGAGGTCCAAGAGACCCAGTACTTC CAWTGREVQETQYF
- TRBJ2-7 - TRBV6-6 TGTGCCAGCAGGAGGGACACCGCCTACGAGCAGTACTTC CASRRDTAYEQYF
- TRBJ1-1 - TRBV19 TGTGCCAGTCGCGGACAGAACACTGAAGCTTTCTTT CASRGQNTEAFF
- TRBJ2-1 - TRBV7-2 TGTGCCAGCACCGCCGAGGAGGCCAGTAGTAGGCAGTTCTTC CASTAEEASSRQFF
- TRBJ1-5 - TRBV9 TGTGCCAGCAGCACAACGATTTGGGAGGGTCCCCAGCATTTT CASSTTIWEGPQHF
few TRBJ1-1 TRBD1 TRBV9 TGTGCCAGCAGCTCGGGGACAGGGACTGAAGCTTTCTTT CASSSGTGTEAFF
once TRBJ2-4 TRBD2 TRBV30 TGTGCCTGGTCTAGCGGGAGGGGCGGCAAAAACATTCAGTACTTC CAWSSGRGGKNIQYF
- TRBJ1-1 TRBD1 TRBV7-3 TGTGCCAGCAGCAGAGCAGGGGGCACTGAAGCTTTCTTT CASSRAGGTEAFF
- TRBJ1-4 - TRBV7-9 TGTGCCAGCAGCTTAGCCCGGGCAGGGGTTAATGAAAAACTGTTTTTT CASSLARAGVNEKLFF
- TRBJ1-6 - TRBV4-3 TGCGCCAGCAGCCAAGATAGTGGTGGATGGGGAAATTCACCCCTCCACTTT CASSQDSGGWGNSPLHF
- TRBJ2-7 TRBD2 TRBV7-3 TGTGCCAGCAGCTTATCCAGCGGGAGTCTCGAGCAGTACTTC CASSLSSGSLEQYF
- TRBJ1-4 - TRBV25-1 TGTGCCAGCAGTGGGCCGCCGGGACACCTTGAAAAACTGTTTTTT CASSGPPGHLEKLFF
- TRBJ1-5 - TRBV5-1 TGCGCCAGCAGCTTGGTCGACGGTGGTCAGCCCCAGCATTTT CASSLVDGGQPQHF
- TRBJ2-2 - TRBV19 TGTGCCAGTACCCGACAAAACACCGGGGAGCTGTTTTTT CASTRQNTGELFF
- TRBJ2-1 TRBD1 TRBV20-1 TGCAGTGCTGGACAGGTAGATGAGCAGTTCTTC CSAGQVDEQFF
- TRBJ2-4 - TRBV28 TGTGCCAGCAGTTCCGGGACCGTCCAAAACATTCAGTACTTC CASSSGTVQNIQYF
- TRBJ1-1 TRBD1 TRBV28 TGTGCCAGCAGTTCCGGAGGACAGGGAAATACTGAAGCTTTCTTT CASSSGGQGNTEAFF
- TRBJ2-5 - TRBV5-4 TGTAGTTTGGGCAGGGGAATAGAAGAGACCCAGTACTTC CSLGRGIEETQYF
- TRBJ2-2 - TRBV9 TGTGCCAGCAGCGTAGACACGACCACCGGGGAGCTGTTTTTT CASSVDTTTGELFF
- TRBJ1-1 - TRBV5-1 TGCGCCAGCAGCAGAGACCGACAGGCCCAGGGAGCTTTCTTT CASSRDRQAQGAFF
- TRBJ1-2 - TRBV6-5 TGTGCCAGCAGTTACTCCGCTGGCTATGGCTACACCTTC CASSYSAGYGYTF
- TRBJ2-7 TRBD1 TRBV5-1 TGCGCCAGCAGCCAATCCTCGCCCCGGACAGGGGCGAGTGAGCAGTACTTC CASSQSSPRTGASEQYF
- TRBJ1-5 - TRBV5-8 TGTGCCAGCAGCTTGGCGACAGGTACGATTTATCAGCCCCAGCATTTT CASSLATGTIYQPQHF
- TRBJ2-1 TRBD1 TRBV29-1 TGCAGCGTGGGCGTAGGGGACAGCTCCTACAATGAGCAGTTCTTC CSVGVGDSSYNEQFF